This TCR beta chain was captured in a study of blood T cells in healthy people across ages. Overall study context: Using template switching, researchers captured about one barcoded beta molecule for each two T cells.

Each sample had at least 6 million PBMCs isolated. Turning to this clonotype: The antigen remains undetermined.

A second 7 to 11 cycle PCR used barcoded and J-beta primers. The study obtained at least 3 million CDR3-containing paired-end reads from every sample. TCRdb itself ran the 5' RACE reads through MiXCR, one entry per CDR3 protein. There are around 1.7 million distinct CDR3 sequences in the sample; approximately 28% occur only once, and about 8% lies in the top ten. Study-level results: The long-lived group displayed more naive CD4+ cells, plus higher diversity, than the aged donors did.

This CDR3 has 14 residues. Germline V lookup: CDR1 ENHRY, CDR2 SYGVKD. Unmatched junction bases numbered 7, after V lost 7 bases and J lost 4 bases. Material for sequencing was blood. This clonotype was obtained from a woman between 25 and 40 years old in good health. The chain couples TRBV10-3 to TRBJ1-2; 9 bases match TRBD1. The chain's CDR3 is CAINGQGSGYGYTF. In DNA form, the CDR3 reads TGTGCCATCAACGGACAGGGGTCGGGCTATGGCTACACCTTC.